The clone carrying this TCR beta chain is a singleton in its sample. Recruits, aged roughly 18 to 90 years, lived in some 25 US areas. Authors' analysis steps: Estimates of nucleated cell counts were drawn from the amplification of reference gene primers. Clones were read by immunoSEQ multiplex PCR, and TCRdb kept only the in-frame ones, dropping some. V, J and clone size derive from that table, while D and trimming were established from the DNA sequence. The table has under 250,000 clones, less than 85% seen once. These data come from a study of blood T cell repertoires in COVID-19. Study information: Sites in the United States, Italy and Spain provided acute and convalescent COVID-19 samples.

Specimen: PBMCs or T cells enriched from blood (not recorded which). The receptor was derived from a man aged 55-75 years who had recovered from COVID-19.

Written as DNA, the CDR3 is TGTGCCAGCAGCTTAGTTTACGGGGGAAACACAGATACGCAGTATTTT. Its translation: CASSLVYGGNTDTQYF. The chain couples TRBV7-9 to TRBJ2-3; D may be TRBD2 (6 bases). The V end lost 1 base, the J end lost 2 bases, and 13 bases lay between the germline ends. This CDR3 spans 16 amino acids. Per germline, CDR1 SEHNR and CDR2 FQNEAQ (reference sequence).